Listed below are T cell receptor beta chains from one sample, sequenced in a study of cytomegalovirus exposure and HLA in healthy donors. Sequencing used immunoSEQ multiplex PCR; TCRdb keeps in-frame clones, though not all of them. The sample carries some 130,000 clones, roughly three quarters recorded once. What was sequenced was PBMCs. The origin of the receptors is a man aged 35 to 55 in good health and CMV-seronegative. Each CDR3 is given with its conserved first and last residue. The D gene is left open where the match is weak. Part of the rows lack a size; the others show once, few, many or a class for expanded clones.

D	J	V	size	length	DNA	CDR3
-	TRBJ1-5	TRBV4-3	-	15	TGCGCCAGCAGCCCCAAATGGGGGGGGTCTCAGCCCCAGCATTTT	CASSPKWGGSQPQHF
-	TRBJ1-3	TRBV6-5	-	16	TGTGCCAGCAGTTACGGGAGACCCAGCTCTGGAAACACCATATATTTT	CASSYGRPSSGNTIYF
-	TRBJ2-1	TRBV7-9	-	16	TGTGCCAGCAGCCCCAGGGGCACTAGCTCCTACAATGAGCAGTTCTTC	CASSPRGTSSYNEQFF
-	TRBJ2-5	TRBV27	once	13	TGTGCCAGCAGCGCAGACTTAGGAGAGACCCAGTACTTC	CASSADLGETQYF
TRBD2	TRBJ2-5	TRBV5-6	once	17	TGTGCCAGCAGCTTTCGTACTAGCGGGAGCGTCCAAGAGACCCAGTACTTC	CASSFRTSGSVQETQYF
-	TRBJ1-1	TRBV7-2	-	15	TGTGCCAGCAGCCCCAGCCCGGACATTGCGGTAGGGGCTTTCTTT	CASSPSPDIAVGAFF
-	TRBJ2-1	TRBV7-9	-	15	TGTGCCAGCAGTGGGGGCAGGGAAGCCTACAATGAGCAGTTCTTC	CASSGGREAYNEQFF
-	TRBJ2-7	TRBV6-1	-	14	TGTGCCAGCAGTCAGGCAGGTGTGGGGCACGAGCAGTACTTC	CASSQAGVGHEQYF
-	TRBJ1-3	TRBV9	-	15	TGTGCCAGCAGCGTAGCTGGCAGCTCTGGAAACACCATATATTTT	CASSVAGSSGNTIYF
-	TRBJ1-2	TRBV4-3	-	15	TGCGCCAGCAGCCAAGATCGGGAATCTAACTATGGCTACACCTTC	CASSQDRESNYGYTF
TRBD1	TRBJ2-2	TRBV7-3	-	15	TGTGCCAGCAGGCCTGGACAGGGCATCACCGGGGAGCTGTTTTTT	CASRPGQGITGELFF
-	TRBJ1-1	TRBV11-2	-	14	TGTGCCAGCAGCGCACAACCGATGAACACTGAAGCTTTCTTT	CASSAQPMNTEAFF
TRBD1	TRBJ2-7	TRBV19	few	13	TGTGCCAGTAGTATAAGGGACAGGGGCGAGCAGTACTTC	CASSIRDRGEQYF
TRBD1	TRBJ2-1	TRBV6-4	-	16	TGTGCCAGCAGTGGTCAGACAGGGGGAAACTACAATGAGCAGTTCTTC	CASSGQTGGNYNEQFF
-	TRBJ2-7	TRBV5-4	-	16	TGTGCCAGCAGCTTGGGGGGGGATCAGAGCTCCTACGAGCAGTACTTC	CASSLGGDQSSYEQYF
-	TRBJ2-5	TRBV2	-	13	TGTGCCAGCAGTGAAACAGGGCCCGAGACCCAGTACTTC	CASSETGPETQYF
TRBD1	TRBJ1-6	TRBV4-1	-	17	TGCGCCAGCAGCCAAGTTCCCCCGGGACAGTATAATTCACCCCTCCACTTT	CASSQVPPGQYNSPLHF
-	TRBJ1-1	TRBV5-4	-	14	TGTGCCAGCAGCTTGCAGTCCTTGAACACTGAAGCTTTCTTT	CASSLQSLNTEAFF
-	TRBJ1-1	TRBV19	many	14	TGTGCCAGTAGTTTAACAGGGAGTCCCACTGAAGCTTTCTTT	CASSLTGSPTEAFF
-	TRBJ2-7	TRBV2	-	18	TGTGCCACCAACCCAATAGTCGGCCTAGCGCCGACCTCCTACGAGCAGTACTTC	CATNPIVGLAPTSYEQYF
-	TRBJ2-7	TRBV7-3	few	14	TGTGCCAGCAGCCTGGGGGGTTCGGACTACGAGCAGTACTTC	CASSLGGSDYEQYF
-	TRBJ1-3	TRBV28	few	15	TGTGCCAGCAGTTCTCCAGACAGTTGGGGAAACACCATATATTTT	CASSSPDSWGNTIYF
-	TRBJ2-4	TRBV5-6	few	18	TGTGCCAGCAGCTCCGCCCCTCCCCTCAGGGGTGGTTTTGTCATTCAGTACTTC	CASSSAPPLRGGFVIQYF
TRBD2	TRBJ2-3	TRBV11-2	-	16	TGTGCCAGCAGCGCCTACCGGACTAGCGGGGCAGATACGCAGTATTTT	CASSAYRTSGADTQYF
-	TRBJ2-5	TRBV7-2	-	13	TGTGCCAGCAGCTTATCAGCGGCCGAGACCCAGTACTTC	CASSLSAAETQYF
TRBD2	TRBJ2-2	TRBV5-6	-	16	TGTGCCAGCAGCTTGTTTGCGGGGGAGAACACCGGGGAGCTGTTTTTT	CASSLFAGENTGELFF
-	TRBJ1-5	TRBV21-1	few	18	TGTGCCAGCAGCAGCACCAAACCCAGGGGTAGGAGCAATCAGCCCCAGCATTTT	CASSSTKPRGRSNQPQHF
TRBD1	TRBJ2-5	TRBV5-1	-	15	TGCGCCAGCAGTTTGGACAGGGCCTCCCAAGAGACCCAGTACTTC	CASSLDRASQETQYF